Listed below are T cell receptor beta chains from one sample, sequenced in a study of OX40 agonist ivuxolimab in advanced cancers. TCRdb's table, derived via immunoSEQ multiplex PCR, lists solely in-frame clones and lacks some. The sample has 48,000 or so clones; around 90% are singletons. The sample consisted of CD4+ or CD8+ T cells sorted from blood, taken in a trial of the OX40 agonist ivuxolimab. Receptors were obtained from an adult with an advanced solid tumor such as melanoma, head and neck, liver or kidney cancer. Both conserved end residues are part of each CDR3. The D gene is left open where the match is weak. Clone sizes are given selectively: once, few, many, or a class where the clone is expanded.

CASSLHRRGGYTF	TGTGCCAGCAGTTTACACAGGCGGGGGGGCTACACCTTC	TRBJ1-2	NA	NA	TRBV27
CASSPSLEGLNIQYF	TGCGCCAGCAGCCCGAGTTTAGAGGGATTAAACATTCAGTACTTC	TRBJ2-4	NA	NA	TRBV4-3
CASSNTGYEQYF	TGTGCCAGCAGTAATACGGGGTACGAGCAGTACTTC	TRBJ2-7	NA	NA	TRBV6-5
CASSEGPGTGPNEQFF	TGTGCCAGCAGTGAAGGCCCCGGGACAGGGCCTAATGAGCAGTTCTTC	TRBJ2-1	TRBD1	NA	TRBV2
CASSIGQGLGYGYTF	TGTGCCAGTAGTATTGGACAGGGGCTGGGATATGGCTACACCTTC	TRBJ1-2	TRBD1	few	TRBV19
CAWSVVWDSNYGYTF	TGTGCCTGGAGTGTAGTTTGGGACTCTAACTATGGCTACACCTTC	TRBJ1-2	NA	NA	TRBV30
CASSSLQGLSGNTIYF	TGTGCCAGCAGTTCCCTACAGGGATTATCTGGAAACACCATATATTTT	TRBJ1-3	NA	NA	TRBV27
CASSPSSGANVLTF	TGTGCCAGCAGCCCGAGCTCTGGGGCCAACGTCCTGACTTTC	TRBJ2-6	NA	NA	TRBV6-5
CASSLDRQGYEQYF	TGTGCCAGCAGCTTGGATAGGCAGGGCTACGAGCAGTACTTC	TRBJ2-7	NA	NA	TRBV5-6
CASSLAGTGLDQFF	TGTGCCAGCAGCTTAGCAGGGACAGGACTTGATCAGTTCTTC	TRBJ2-1	TRBD1	once	TRBV7-9
CASSSLGTGLYNEQFF	TGTGCCAGCAGTTCGCTCGGGACAGGTTTATACAATGAGCAGTTCTTC	TRBJ2-1	TRBD1	NA	TRBV27
CAWSPPGQLYEQYF	TGTGCCTGGAGTCCGCCGGGACAGCTATACGAGCAGTACTTC	TRBJ2-7	TRBD1	NA	TRBV30
CATIAGQGLNQPQHF	TGTGCTACCATTGCCGGACAGGGCCTAAATCAGCCCCAGCATTTT	TRBJ1-5	TRBD1	NA	TRBV19
CASSLGQGIRNTEAFF	TGTGCCAGCAGCTTAGGACAGGGGATAAGGAACACTGAAGCTTTCTTT	TRBJ1-1	TRBD1	NA	TRBV7-9
CASSKDFQGNQPQHF	TGTGCCAGCAGCAAAGATTTTCAGGGGAATCAGCCCCAGCATTTT	TRBJ1-5	NA	NA	TRBV21-1
CASSYSGDQPQHF	TGTGCCAGCAGTTACAGCGGAGATCAGCCCCAGCATTTT	TRBJ1-5	NA	NA	TRBV6-5
CAWSVLESGTEAFF	TGTGCCTGGAGTGTTCTTGAAAGTGGGACTGAAGCTTTCTTT	TRBJ1-1	NA	NA	TRBV30
CASSLYGYTF	TGTGCCAGCAGCCTATATGGCTACACCTTC	TRBJ1-2	NA	NA	TRBV25-1
CASRGSGFYGYTF	TGTGCCAGCAGAGGCAGCGGTTTCTATGGCTACACCTTC	TRBJ1-2	NA	NA	TRBV6-5
CASSRDRAQETQYF	TGTGCCAGCAGCCGGGACAGGGCTCAAGAGACCCAGTACTTC	TRBJ2-5	TRBD1	NA	TRBV6-6
CASSIVGRPTEAFF	TGTGCCAGTAGTATAGTAGGACGACCCACTGAAGCTTTCTTT	TRBJ1-1	NA	NA	TRBV19
CASRKGGPTGNEQFF	TGTGCCAGCAGGAAAGGGGGCCCCACGGGGAATGAGCAGTTCTTC	TRBJ2-1	TRBD1	NA	TRBV7-8
CASSYTGMSYNSPLHF	TGTGCCAGCAGTTACACAGGGATGTCCTATAATTCACCCCTCCACTTT	TRBJ1-6	NA	NA	TRBV27
CATSRDRAEGAFF	TGTGCCACCAGCAGAGACAGAGCGGAAGGGGCTTTCTTT	TRBJ1-1	NA	NA	TRBV15
CASSPPGRGAYGYTF	TGTGCCAGCAGTCCCCCGGGGAGGGGGGCCTATGGCTACACCTTC	TRBJ1-2	NA	NA	TRBV27
CASSFFTGAQETQYF	TGTGCCAGCAGTTTCTTTACAGGGGCTCAAGAGACCCAGTACTTC	TRBJ2-5	TRBD1	NA	TRBV6-6
CASSGTGGAEAFF	TGTGCCAGCAGCGGGACAGGGGGCGCTGAAGCTTTCTTT	TRBJ1-1	TRBD1	NA	TRBV9
CASSNGQGRDTGELFF	TGTGCCAGCAGCAATGGGCAGGGAAGGGACACCGGGGAGCTGTTTTTT	TRBJ2-2	NA	NA	TRBV21-1
CASSQDGTGYYEQYF	TGCGCCAGCAGCCAAGATGGGACAGGGTACTACGAGCAGTACTTC	TRBJ2-7	TRBD1	once	TRBV4-1
CASSTGTYSALYEQYF	TGTGCCAGCAGCACCGGGACGTATTCGGCCCTCTACGAGCAGTACTTC	TRBJ2-7	NA	NA	TRBV11-2
CASSLAVRSSYEQYF	TGTGCCAGCAGCTTAGCTGTACGGTCCTCCTACGAGCAGTACTTC	TRBJ2-7	NA	NA	TRBV7-9
CASSEDRYGNQPQHF	TGTGCCAGCAGTGAAGACAGGTACGGCAATCAGCCCCAGCATTTT	TRBJ1-5	NA	NA	TRBV6-1
CASSGTSNPNIQYF	TGTGCCAGTAGTGGGACTTCCAACCCCAACATTCAGTACTTC	TRBJ2-4	NA	NA	TRBV19
CASSFGYGYTF	TGTGCCAGCAGTTTTGGCTATGGCTACACCTTC	TRBJ1-2	NA	NA	TRBV28
CASSQDPRLADSNTGELFF	TGTGCCAGCAGCCAAGATCCGCGACTAGCAGATTCTAACACCGGGGAGCTGTTTTTT	TRBJ2-2	TRBD2	NA	TRBV4-2
CASSYSQGDGYTF	TGTGCCAGCAGTTACAGTCAAGGGGATGGCTACACCTTC	TRBJ1-2	NA	NA	TRBV6-5
CASMGETGELFF	TGTGCCAGCATGGGGGAAACCGGGGAGCTGTTTTTT	TRBJ2-2	NA	NA	TRBV2
CASSPSSGGLDEQFF	TGTGCCAGCTCACCATCTAGCGGGGGGTTGGATGAGCAGTTCTTC	TRBJ2-1	TRBD2	NA	TRBV18
CASSLGPPGYNEQFF	TGTGCCAGCAGCTTAGGACCACCTGGCTACAATGAGCAGTTCTTC	TRBJ2-1	NA	NA	TRBV7-3
CASSDGRGGSYNEQFF	TGTGCCAGCAGTGATGGGAGGGGCGGGTCCTACAATGAGCAGTTCTTC	TRBJ2-1	TRBD2	NA	TRBV6-1
CASSLYPGQGYEQYF	TGTGCCAGCAGTTTATACCCGGGACAGGGCTACGAGCAGTACTTC	TRBJ2-7	TRBD1	NA	TRBV27
CASSLRLSLAGANYEQYF	TGTGCCAGCAGTTTAAGACTATCCCTGGCGGGGGCAAACTACGAGCAGTACTTC	TRBJ2-7	NA	NA	TRBV28
CASSLEHRNIREKLFF	TGTGCCAGTAGTTTGGAACACAGGAATATTCGAGAAAAACTGTTTTTT	TRBJ1-4	NA	medium-sized	TRBV19
CASKELFF	TGTGCCAGCAAGGAGCTGTTTTTT	TRBJ2-2	NA	once	TRBV6-5
CASGPKGDTQYF	TGTGCCAGCGGCCCCAAGGGGGATACGCAGTATTTT	TRBJ2-3	NA	NA	TRBV27
CATLHGELFF	TGTGCCACCCTTCACGGGGAGCTGTTTTTT	TRBJ2-2	NA	NA	TRBV19
CAWTSRSPTDTQYF	TGTGCCTGGACCTCCCGGTCCCCCACAGATACGCAGTATTTT	TRBJ2-3	NA	NA	TRBV30
CASSTGTSVRYEQYF	TGTGCCAGCAGCACCGGGACTAGCGTGAGGTACGAGCAGTACTTC	TRBJ2-7	TRBD2	NA	TRBV11-1
CASSDQGASYNEQFF	TGTGCCAGCAGTGACCAGGGGGCCTCCTACAATGAGCAGTTCTTC	TRBJ2-1	TRBD1	NA	TRBV6-4
CASSVAGETYNEQFF	TGTGCCAGCAGCGTAGCGGGGGAGACTTACAATGAGCAGTTCTTC	TRBJ2-1	NA	NA	TRBV9
CATSKLPDRNSNQPQHF	TGTGCCACTTCCAAACTCCCAGACCGGAATAGCAATCAGCCCCAGCATTTT	TRBJ1-5	NA	NA	TRBV15
CASSRTGGTEKLFF	TGTGCCAGCAGCCGGACAGGGGGTACGGAAAAACTGTTTTTT	TRBJ1-4	TRBD1	NA	TRBV7-2
CASSSGTGTNEQYF	TGTGCCAGCAGTTCCGGGACAGGGACCAACGAGCAGTACTTC	TRBJ2-7	TRBD1	NA	TRBV27
CASSLAVGGYNEQFF	TGTGCCAGCAGCTTAGCTGTCGGAGGGTACAATGAGCAGTTCTTC	TRBJ2-1	NA	NA	TRBV7-6
CASSTNTRTGTGDYEQYF	TGTGCCAGCAGCACAAACACCCGGACCGGGACAGGGGACTACGAGCAGTACTTC	TRBJ2-7	NA	NA	TRBV21-1
CASTLRDSSYEQYF	TGTGCCAGCACCCTCCGGGACAGCTCCTACGAGCAGTACTTC	TRBJ2-7	TRBD1	NA	TRBV28
CASSSRVGEKLFF	TGCGCCAGCAGCTCCAGGGTGGGTGAAAAACTGTTTTTT	TRBJ1-4	NA	NA	TRBV5-1
CASSYSGTGLSGELFF	TGTGCCAGCAGTTACTCAGGGACAGGGTTATCCGGGGAGCTGTTTTTT	TRBJ2-2	TRBD1	NA	TRBV6-5
CASSQGVGALYGYTF	TGCGCCAGCAGCCAAGGGGTAGGAGCGCTGTATGGCTACACCTTC	TRBJ1-2	NA	NA	TRBV4-3
CAIRDVTNTEAFF	TGTGCCATTAGGGACGTAACGAACACTGAAGCTTTCTTT	TRBJ1-1	NA	NA	TRBV19